These 27 T cell receptor beta chains came from one sample sequenced in a study of blood T cell repertoires in COVID-19. The method was immunoSEQ multiplex PCR; TCRdb's version includes in-frame clones alone and lacks a portion of them. The repertoire includes approximately 270,000 clones, roughly nine tenths of them detected once, and less than 2% sits in the top ten. Specimen: PBMCs or T cells enriched from blood (not recorded which). These receptors were obtained from an older woman who had recovered from COVID-19.

The chain couples TRBV27 to TRBJ1-2; 11 bases are shared with TRBD1. The germline V gene encodes CDR1 MNHEY and CDR2 SMNVEV (reference sequence). V was pared by 5 bases and J by 2 bases, with 7 bases of the junction left unmatched. There are 16 residues in the CDR3. The CDR3 spells CASSPWTGGVNYGYTF. The CDR3 nucleotides read TGTGCCAGCAGTCCCTGGACAGGGGGCGTGAACTATGGCTACACCTTC.

This chain joins TRBV6-1 and TRBJ2-2, with D possibly TRBD1 on 5 matching bases. CDR3 length equals 19 residues. In germline, CDR1 is MNHNS, CDR2 SASEGT. V was clipped by 0 bases and J by 3 bases, with 20 bases between them. CDR3 protein: CASSEARTFLLKDTGELFF. Here the CDR3 DNA reads TGTGCCAGCAGTGAAGCCAGGACATTCCTCCTAAAGGACACCGGGGAGCTGTTTTTT.

The V call is TRBV21-1, the J call TRBJ2-1; no DNA check was done on the table's D call, TRBD2. TRBV21-1 is assigned pseudogene status. The CDR3 is 17 amino acids. CDR3 sequence reads: CASSKGLRTSEYNEQFF. CDR3 bases: TGTGCCAGCAGCAAAGGGTTGAGGACTAGCGAGTACAATGAGCAGTTCTTC.

The chain has TRBV7-6 and TRBJ2-3, with 7 bases identical to TRBD2. V shed 1 base, J shed 5 bases, and the junction held 9 bases outside the gene matches. The V gene's germline CDR1 is SGHVS and CDR2 FNYEAQ. CDR3 length equals 16 residues. The CDR3 sequence is CASSLDIGGGGDTQYF. For the CDR3, the DNA is TGTGCCAGCAGCTTAGATATTGGAGGCGGGGGAGATACGCAGTATTTT.

The rearrangement links TRBV6-5 to TRBJ1-1; D possibly corresponds to TRBD1 (6 bases). The CDR3 has 14 residues. In germline, CDR1 is MNHEY, CDR2 SVGAGI. V shed 6 bases and J shed 0 bases, with 11 bases lying between them. The CDR3 region has the DNA TGTGCCAGCAGCCCCGGACAGCTGAACACTGAAGCTTTCTTT. Protein sequence: CASSPGQLNTEAFF.

The rearrangement uses TRBV28 and TRBJ1-1; weak D call: TRBD1 (5 bases). Germline V lookup: CDR1 MDHEN, CDR2 SYDVKM. There are 14 residues in the CDR3. V gave up 5 bases and J gave up 11 bases, with 21 bases separating them. CDR3 loop: CASSPSLAGRSAFF. Written as DNA, the CDR3 is TGTGCCAGCAGTCCCTCTCTGGCAGGGCGGTCGGCTTTCTTT.

The chain is built from TRBV30 and TRBJ1-6; D might be TRBD1 (5 bases). CDR1 and CDR2 from the germline V gene are GTSNPN and SVGIG (reference sequence). The CDR3 covers 13 residues. V lost 4 bases, J lost 14 bases, and 18 bases lay in between. CDR3: CAWKGKGSISLHF. Here the CDR3 DNA reads TGTGCCTGGAAGGGGAAAGGAAGTATATCCCTCCACTTT.

The chain carries TRBV11-3 and TRBJ2-3; the D gene is possibly TRBD1 (5 bases). Germline-derived CDR1 and CDR2 are SGHNT and YENEEA. The CDR3 extends over 15 amino acids. The germline V and J ends were trimmed by 6 bases and 4 bases, with 17 bases remaining between them. This CDR3 is CASSPRQGQADTQYF. CDR3 coding DNA: TGTGCCAGCAGTCCGCGGCAGGGTCAAGCAGATACGCAGTATTTT.

The gene calls are TRBV4-1 and TRBJ2-7, with D possibly matching TRBD2 (6 bases). V shed 2 bases and J shed 5 bases, with 13 bases lying between them. Germline loops: CDR1 MGHRA, CDR2 YSYEKL. The CDR3 spans 14 residues. Here the CDR3 reads CASSQKISGDEQYF. The CDR3 bases are TGCGCCAGCAGCCAAAAAATATCGGGGGACGAGCAGTACTTC.

J is TRBJ1-2 and V is TRBV5-1; perhaps TRBD1 as D (5 bases). Germline V gene lookup returns CDR1 SGHRS and CDR2 YFSETQ. Trimming removed 4 bases at V and 4 bases at J, with 14 bases between. The CDR3 contains 14 residues. The CDR3: CASSPGEGLYGYTF. CDR3 DNA: TGCGCCAGCAGCCCGGGGGAGGGTCTCTATGGCTACACCTTC.

The V gene is TRBV19, the J gene TRBJ2-3; 14 nucleotides match TRBD2. CDR1 is LNHDA and CDR2 is SQIVND in the germline V gene (reference sequence). The CDR3 has 18 amino acids. V shed 4 bases and J 4 bases; nucleotides not matched to a gene: 10. Here the CDR3 reads CASSRGLAGERRADTQYF. CDR3 DNA sequence: TGTGCCAGTAGTAGGGGACTAGCGGGAGAGAGGAGGGCAGATACGCAGTATTTT.

This rearrangement joins TRBV28 to TRBJ1-1; 7 bases are a match to TRBD1. This CDR3 comprises 18 residues. V shed 7 bases, J shed 8 bases, and the junction held 25 bases outside the gene matches. The germline gives CDR1 MDHEN, CDR2 SYDVKM. The CDR3 loop reads CASTSPGNRGLLGPEAFF. The CDR3 DNA reads as TGTGCCAGCACCTCCCCGGGGAACAGGGGCCTCCTAGGGCCCGAAGCTTTCTTT. Drawing the rest from reference TRBV28 and TRBJ1-1, the complete variable domain is DVKVTQSSRYLVKRTGEKVFLECVQDMDHENMFWYRQDPGLGLRLIYFSYDVKMKEKGDIPEGYSVSREKKERFSLILESASTNQTSMYLCASTSPGNRGLLGPEAFFGQGTRLTVV.

The J gene is TRBJ1-1, the V gene TRBV5-4; 8 nucleotides align to TRBD1. Germline V gene data show CDR1 as SGHNT and CDR2 as YYREEE (reference sequence). The CDR3 is made up of 18 amino acids. The ends lost 4 bases at V and 1 base at J; junction bases unmatched: 15. CDR3 protein: CASSIDRGRPRGNTEAFF. For the CDR3, the DNA is TGTGCCAGCAGCATCGACAGGGGCCGCCCCCGTGGGAACACTGAAGCTTTCTTT.

The V call is TRBV28, the J call TRBJ2-5; D remains unclear. Trimming pared 5 bases from V and 4 bases from J, leaving 11 bases between. Germline loops: CDR1 MDHEN, CDR2 SYDVKM. The CDR3 is 13 amino acids. CDR3 coding DNA: TGTGCCAGCAGTCTCAGGTTCGGAGAGACCCAGTACTTC. Translating gives CASSLRFGETQYF.

The chain uses TRBV7-9 and TRBJ1-2, with D hard to call. In germline, CDR1 is SEHNR, CDR2 FQNEAQ (reference sequence). The V and J ends lost 1 base and 4 bases respectively, with 7 bases between them. The CDR3 is 13 residues long. The CDR3 spells CASSLGAGYGYTF. In nucleotides, the CDR3 is TGTGCCAGCAGCTTAGGAGCTGGCTATGGCTACACCTTC.

This chain joins TRBV7-6 and TRBJ2-2; TRBD2 matches at 11 bases. The CDR3 consists of 15 residues. V dropped 2 bases and J dropped 5; count of bases not matched to a gene: 1. Germline lookup yields CDR1 SGHVS and CDR2 FNYEAQ. For the CDR3, the DNA is TGTGCCAGCAGCTTACTAGCGGGAGGAACCGGGGAGCTGTTTTTT. This codes for CASSLLAGGTGELFF.

Here the CDR3 DNA reads TGTGCCAGCAGTTTCCAGGGGGACAATGAAAAACTGTTTTTT. Its translation is CASSFQGDNEKLFF. The V and J genes are TRBV2 and TRBJ1-4; 7 bases line up with TRBD1. The germline gives CDR1 SNHLY, CDR2 FYNNEI. V gave up 5 bases and J gave up 5 bases; unmatched junction bases: 5. The CDR3 extends over 14 amino acids.

The CDR3 DNA is TGTGCCATCAGTTTCCTCTTTCACGAGCAGTACTTC. Translated, it gives CAISFLFHEQYF. The chain uses TRBV10-3 and TRBJ2-7; no clear D. This CDR3 contains 12 residues. Trimming pared 5 bases from V and 5 bases from J, leaving 10 bases between. CDR1 is ENHRY and CDR2 is SYGVKD in the germline V gene.

The rearrangement links TRBV7-2 to TRBJ2-5; D perhaps matches TRBD1 (5 bases). Trimming took 5 bases from V and 5 from J, leaving 12 bases between them. The CDR3 spans 13 residues. Germline CDR1 reads SGHTA; CDR2 reads FQGNSA. The CDR3 nucleotides are TGTGCCAGCAGCCTTCAGGGTTCGGAGACCCAGTACTTC. This encodes CASSLQGSETQYF.

In this sample, this clone turned up once. The chain has TRBV7-9 and TRBJ1-3, with D hard to call. Trimming left V 10 bases short and J 0 bases short, with 13 bases between. This CDR3 is 14 amino acids long. The germline V gene encodes CDR1 SEHNR and CDR2 FQNEAQ (reference sequence). The CDR3 is CATPVQFSGNTIYF. DNA for the CDR3: TGTGCCACCCCAGTCCAGTTCTCTGGAAACACCATATATTTT.

This chain uses TRBV4-1 with TRBJ2-1, with D possibly TRBD1 on 7 matching bases. Trimming stripped 1 base from V and 8 bases from J, with 18 bases between. The CDR3 covers 16 residues. Per germline, CDR1 MGHRA and CDR2 YSYEKL. The CDR3 is CASSQGGRQGGDEQFF. The CDR3 DNA reads as TGCGCCAGCAGCCAAGGGGGGCGACAGGGAGGAGATGAGCAGTTCTTC.

This chain joins TRBV3-1 (or the pseudogene TRBV3-2) and TRBJ1-3, with D possibly TRBD1 on 6 matching bases. CDR1 is LGHDT, CDR2 YNNKEL, per germline (reference sequence). The CDR3 contains 15 residues. V was shortened by 3 bases and J by 1 base, with 10 bases between the two germline ends. The CDR3 protein is CASSQMTGSGNTIYF. Written as DNA, the CDR3 is TGTGCCAGCAGCCAGATGACAGGTTCTGGAAACACCATATATTTT.

This clone showed up just once. The chain joins TRBV9 to TRBJ1-4; the match to TRBD1 covers 8 bases. V trimming: 2 bases; J trimming: 4 bases; junction bases outside the gene matches: 4. The CDR3 is made up of 15 amino acids. The V gene's germline CDR1 is SGDLS and CDR2 YYNGEE. CDR3 DNA: TGTGCCAGCAGCGTGGGGACAGGAAATAATGAAAAACTGTTTTTT. Its protein product is CASSVGTGNNEKLFF. The variable domain in full, with the rest retrieved from reference TRBV9 and TRBJ1-4, is DSGVTQTPKHLITATGQRVTLRCSPRSGDLSVYWYQQSLDQGLQFLIQYYNGEERAKGNILERFSAQQFPDLHSELNLSSLELGDSALYFCASSVGTGNNEKLFFGSGTQLSVL.

The V gene is TRBV28, the J gene TRBJ1-5, with D possibly being TRBD1 (6 bases). V dropped 3 bases and J dropped 11 bases, with 20 bases sitting between them. The CDR3 is 15 amino acids. Germline lookup yields CDR1 MDHEN and CDR2 SYDVKM. As DNA, the CDR3 is TGTGCCAGCAGTTTCGACAGGCGCCGGTTGTCGGCCCAGCATTTT. Translation gives CASSFDRRRLSAQHF.

This chain joins TRBV24-1 and TRBJ2-7, with D possibly being TRBD1 (5 bases). Germline V gene lookup returns CDR1 KGHDR and CDR2 SFDVKD. The CDR3 has 14 amino acids. The ends were cut back, 2 bases at V and 3 bases at J, with 10 bases in the middle. CDR3 loop: CATSDCVRVYEQYF. The CDR3 DNA reads as TGTGCCACCAGTGATTGTGTCAGGGTCTACGAGCAGTACTTC.

The count of this clone is one. V and J are TRBV7-8 and TRBJ2-2, with D possibly being TRBD2 (6 bases). Trimming left V 0 bases short and J 3 bases short, with 14 bases between. Germline lookup yields CDR1 SGHVS and CDR2 FQNEAQ. The CDR3 spans 17 residues. The CDR3 coding sequence is TGTGCCAGCAGCTTAGCGGGACTTCCCTGGGACACCGGGGAGCTGTTTTTT. As protein: CASSLAGLPWDTGELFF.

This clone is a singleton in its sample. V usage is TRBV5-1 and J usage is TRBJ1-4, with 9 positions matching TRBD1. This CDR3 contains 14 residues. Trimming removed 6 bases from V and 7 bases from J; junction bases left unmatched: 7. Per the germline V gene, CDR1 is SGHRS and CDR2 is YFSETQ. CDR3 sequence (DNA): TGCGCCAGCACAACCGGGACAGGGAGTGAAAAACTGTTTTTT. This gives the protein CASTTGTGSEKLFF.